A selection of T cell receptor beta chains follows, all from one sample in a study of OX40 agonist ivuxolimab in advanced cancers. The method was immunoSEQ multiplex PCR; TCRdb's version includes in-frame clones alone and lacks a portion of them. The sample holds roughly 77,000 clones, 65% to 85% seen once. The sequencing here drew on CD4+ or CD8+ T cells sorted from blood, taken in a trial of the OX40 agonist ivuxolimab. The receptors were sampled from an adult with an advanced solid tumor such as melanoma, head and neck, liver or kidney cancer. Each CDR3 is given with its conserved first and last residue. D genes are given only for firm matches. Size values are once, few and many counts, or a class for expanded clones, and some rows have none.

TRBJ2-5,NA,TRBV5-6,18,TRBD2,CASSLAGTSGGEQETQYF,TGTGCCAGCAGCTTGGCCGGGACTAGCGGGGGGGAACAAGAGACCCAGTACTTC
TRBJ2-1,once,TRBV7-6,13,NA,CASSFSLVNEQFF,TGTGCCAGCAGCTTTTCGTTGGTGAATGAGCAGTTCTTC
TRBJ2-4,NA,TRBV5-5,14,NA,CASSLSEPGNIQYF,TGTGCCAGCAGCTTGTCAGAACCGGGAAACATTCAGTACTTC
TRBJ1-4,NA,TRBV15,18,NA,CATSRDPLVGGNNEKLFF,TGTGCCACCAGCAGGGACCCCTTAGTCGGGGGGAATAATGAAAAACTGTTTTTT
TRBJ2-1,NA,TRBV27,12,NA,CASTGIYNEQFF,TGTGCCAGTACGGGGATTTACAATGAGCAGTTCTTC
TRBJ2-4,NA,TRBV6-4,20,TRBD2,CASIVSPGEGRTKAKNIQYF,TGTGCCAGCATAGTTTCACCCGGGGAGGGGAGGACTAAGGCCAAAAACATTCAGTACTTC
TRBJ1-1,NA,TRBV7-9,11,TRBD1,CASSLNRGAFF,TGTGCCAGCAGCTTAAACAGGGGAGCTTTCTTT
TRBJ2-1,NA,TRBV27,16,TRBD2,CASSLRSGSSYNEQFF,TGTGCCAGCAGTCTCCGTAGCGGGAGCTCCTACAATGAGCAGTTCTTC
TRBJ2-2,NA,TRBV5-4,15,TRBD1,CASSVGTGNTGELFF,TGTGCCAGCAGCGTCGGGACAGGGAACACCGGGGAGCTGTTTTTT
TRBJ2-1,NA,TRBV7-6,13,TRBD1,CASGQGSKNEQFF,TGTGCCAGCGGACAGGGGTCGAAGAATGAGCAGTTCTTC
TRBJ1-1,once,TRBV11-1,15,NA,CASSPRNGMNTEAFF,TGTGCCAGCAGCCCTAGGAACGGAATGAACACTGAAGCTTTCTTT
TRBJ1-1,few,TRBV5-1,13,NA,CASRGVINTEAFF,TGCGCCAGTCGAGGGGTGATCAACACTGAAGCTTTCTTT
TRBJ2-3,NA,TRBV11-2,15,TRBD2,CASSERGLSTDTQYF,TGTGCCAGCAGCGAGCGGGGCCTTAGCACAGATACGCAGTATTTT
TRBJ1-1,NA,TRBV28,16,TRBD1,CASSLYRGDGGTEAFF,TGTGCCAGCAGTTTGTACAGGGGAGATGGTGGCACTGAAGCTTTCTTT
TRBJ1-3,NA,TRBV21-1,11,NA,CASSTEQVRNF,TGTGCCAGCAGCACTGAGCAGGTTCGGAATTTT
TRBJ1-2,once,TRBV11-3,14,NA,CASSFQGHYYGYTF,TGTGCCAGCAGCTTTCAGGGGCACTACTATGGCTACACCTTC
TRBJ2-6,NA,TRBV27,13,NA,CASRFSGANVLTF,TGTGCCAGTCGTTTCTCTGGGGCCAACGTCCTGACTTTC
TRBJ1-4,NA,TRBV14,13,NA,CASRRGSNEKLFF,TGTGCCAGCAGAAGGGGTTCTAATGAAAAACTGTTTTTT
TRBJ2-7,NA,TRBV4-2,13,NA,CASSPQGFNEQYF,TGTGCCAGCAGCCCCCAGGGGTTCAACGAGCAGTACTTC
TRBJ1-1,few,TRBV5-1,13,TRBD1,CASSFTTGNEAFF,TGCGCCAGCAGCTTCACGACAGGGAATGAAGCTTTCTTT
TRBJ2-5,NA,TRBV21-1,18,NA,CASSNGLAGGTNEETQYF,TGTGCCAGCAGCAACGGACTAGCGGGGGGGACGAATGAAGAGACCCAGTACTTC
TRBJ2-7,NA,TRBV11-2,16,TRBD2,CASSPRLAGVLYEQYF,TGTGCCAGCAGCCCTCGACTAGCGGGAGTCCTCTACGAGCAGTACTTC
TRBJ2-7,NA,TRBV25-1,14,NA,CASSDNRYSYEQYF,TGTGCCAGCAGCGATAACAGGTACTCCTACGAGCAGTACTTC
TRBJ1-2,NA,TRBV19,17,NA,CASSMTVGSNYGYGYTF,TGTGCCAGTAGTATGACCGTTGGAAGTAACTACGGGTATGGCTACACCTTC
TRBJ1-1,NA,TRBV6-6,14,NA,CASSPRPGYTEAFF,TGTGCCAGCAGCCCGCGGCCAGGGTACACTGAAGCTTTCTTT
TRBJ2-7,NA,TRBV6-1,12,TRBD1,CASSEGQGRVYF,TGTGCCAGCAGTGAGGGACAGGGTAGGGTGTACTTC
TRBJ2-3,NA,TRBV27,16,TRBD1,CASSFFQGAGTDTQYF,TGTGCCAGCAGTTTTTTTCAGGGGGCCGGCACAGATACGCAGTATTTT
TRBJ1-1,NA,TRBV2,15,TRBD1,CASRRTGGLDTEAFF,TGTGCCAGCAGGAGGACAGGGGGTCTTGATACTGAAGCTTTCTTT
TRBJ1-1,NA,TRBV5-4,13,NA,CASSRTGGTEAFF,TGTGCCAGCAGCCGAACCGGGGGCACTGAAGCTTTCTTT
TRBJ1-4,NA,TRBV5-1,13,NA,CASMGAEGEKLFF,TGCGCCAGCATGGGGGCGGAAGGCGAAAAACTGTTTTTT
TRBJ1-5,NA,TRBV19,15,NA,CASSIGWHSNQPQHF,TGTGCCAGTAGTATTGGCTGGCATAGCAATCAGCCCCAGCATTTT
TRBJ1-2,NA,TRBV6-1,14,NA,CASSESRGVDSYTF,TGTGCCAGCAGTGAATCACGCGGAGTCGACAGCTACACCTTC
TRBJ2-2,NA,TRBV7-6,15,TRBD1,CASSFLGGMTGELFF,TGTGCCAGCAGCTTCTTAGGGGGCATGACCGGGGAGCTGTTTTTT
TRBJ2-1,NA,TRBV5-6,17,TRBD2,CASSLLLAGKKHNEQFF,TGTGCCAGCAGCTTGTTACTAGCGGGAAAAAAACACAATGAGCAGTTCTTC
TRBJ2-2,NA,TRBV7-3,16,TRBD2,CASSSRLAGDTGELFF,TGTGCCAGCAGCTCAAGACTAGCGGGGGACACCGGGGAGCTGTTTTTT
TRBJ2-2,NA,TRBV2,15,NA,CASSEASRVTGELFF,TGTGCCAGCAGTGAAGCGAGCAGGGTCACCGGGGAGCTGTTTTTT
TRBJ1-1,NA,TRBV2,15,TRBD1,CASSAPQGAGTEAFF,TGTGCCAGCAGTGCACCGCAGGGGGCGGGAACTGAAGCTTTCTTT
TRBJ1-1,NA,TRBV10-3,18,NA,CAISANTPGKIGGTEAFF,TGTGCCATCAGTGCAAATACTCCCGGGAAGATTGGGGGCACTGAAGCTTTCTTT
TRBJ2-5,once,TRBV4-3,15,TRBD2,CASSQRLAHTVTQYF,TGCGCCAGCAGCCAACGACTAGCGCATACAGTTACCCAGTACTTC
TRBJ1-1,once,TRBV7-6,17,TRBD1,CASSNQGAGVVGTEAFF,TGTGCCAGCAGCAACCAGGGGGCGGGGGTAGTTGGGACTGAAGCTTTCTTT
TRBJ2-4,once,TRBV5-1,16,NA,CASSLDGDGAKNIQYF,TGCGCCAGCAGCTTAGATGGAGACGGAGCCAAAAACATTCAGTACTTC
TRBJ2-5,NA,TRBV19,16,NA,CASSILGAGTPETQYF,TGTGCCAGTAGTATTTTGGGGGCTGGAACCCCAGAGACCCAGTACTTC